This record looks at one TCR beta chain sequence and its context. Antigen: not known. The PCR employed 60 Vbeta primers together with 13 Jbeta primers. Profiling relied on immunoSEQ multiplex PCR, and the TCRdb table lists in-frame clones only, not all of them. The sample lists fewer than 200,000 clones, approximately 77% occurring once. This entry is derived from a study of cytomegalovirus exposure and HLA in healthy donors. Points from the study as a whole: As a later analysis showed, a missense DCLRE1C variant was linked to trimming of TCR beta V- and J-genes. More clonal expansion characterized HLA-associated TCR beta chains than equally common others in a later analysis. Serostatus for CMV was the only available immune exposure information.

The CDR3 runs 13 residues. CDR1 and CDR2 from the germline V gene are SGHVS and FNYEAQ. Trimming took off 5 bases at V and 7 bases at J, with 14 bases between the two ends. Specimen: PBMCs. The chain couples TRBV7-6 to TRBJ1-1; a weak D match, TRBD1 (5 bases). This sequence originates from a man aged 25 to 40 in good health and CMV-seropositive. The CDR3 DNA is TGTGCCAGCAGCCCGGGGGTCGGAATTGAAGCTTTCTTT. Residues: CASSPGVGIEAFF.